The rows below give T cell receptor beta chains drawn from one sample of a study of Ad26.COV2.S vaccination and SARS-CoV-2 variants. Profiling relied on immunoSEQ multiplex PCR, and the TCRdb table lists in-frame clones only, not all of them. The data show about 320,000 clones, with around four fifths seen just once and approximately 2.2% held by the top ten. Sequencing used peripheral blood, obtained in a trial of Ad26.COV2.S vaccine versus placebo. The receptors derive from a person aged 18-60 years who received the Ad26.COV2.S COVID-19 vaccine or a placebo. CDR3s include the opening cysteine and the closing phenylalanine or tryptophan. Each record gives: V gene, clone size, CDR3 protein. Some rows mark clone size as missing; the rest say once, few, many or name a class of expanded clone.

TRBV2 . CASTPFGQRNEKLFF
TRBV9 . CASSVGGTGGEKLFF
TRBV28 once CASSLVTYGYTF
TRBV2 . CASDGGYLGHTDTQYF
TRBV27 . CASSVPQGREQYF
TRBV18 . CASSPFSDSPYEQYF
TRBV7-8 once CASSLGLTLSTDTQYF
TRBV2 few CASSAYPGGGTEAFF
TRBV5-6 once CASRRGGLGQYF
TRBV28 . CASRYGTGETYEQYF
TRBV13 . CASSLGGALTYEQYF
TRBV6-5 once CASGWELAGGVKQFF
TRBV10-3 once CAISDRRVGNTIYF
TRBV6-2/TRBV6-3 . CASSKRTTNTGELFF
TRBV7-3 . CASSLGSGGNQETQYF
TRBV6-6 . CASSLSSGETQYF
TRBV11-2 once CASSSPRQGAVYGYTF
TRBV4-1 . CASSQEAQRLNTEAFF
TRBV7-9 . CASSLRREATNYEQYF
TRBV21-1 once CASSRTQGFSGNTIYF
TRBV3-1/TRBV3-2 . CASSQGQRPLVYEQYF
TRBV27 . CASSRGPLGAGELFF
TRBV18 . CASSPPSGGRGEAFF
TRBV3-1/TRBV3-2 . CASSQDLGNSRGNIQYF
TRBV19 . CASSPGWGAGQSYEQYF
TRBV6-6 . CASSGGGQPQHF
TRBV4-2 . CASSQESPLIDTGELFF
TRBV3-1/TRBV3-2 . CASRTGGSGELFF
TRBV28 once CASKGGTGANEKLFF
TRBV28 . CASSLLVGRGLTDTQYF
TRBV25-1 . CASSGKENYGYTF
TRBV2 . CASSDIGNEQFF
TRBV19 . CASSMGQTAAYEQYF
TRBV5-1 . CASSLGSGGAADTQYF
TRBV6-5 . CASSLSGGAYNEQFF
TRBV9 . CASTPDSGANVLTF
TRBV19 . CASSLGRPDSNQPQHF
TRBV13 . CASRQRETQYF
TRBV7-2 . CASSRDRDNTQYF
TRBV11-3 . CASAGTRAYEQYF
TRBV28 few CASSLAGSGTDTQYF
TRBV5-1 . CASSLAPGDYGYTF
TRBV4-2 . CASSQVQPSPLHF
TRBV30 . CAWSFRAHVGDMNTEAFF
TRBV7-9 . CASSLLTGFGNTIYF
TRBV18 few CASSPPGTRSRAEAFF
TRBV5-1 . CASSLDQNYEQYF
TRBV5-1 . CASSLSGTPNTGELFF
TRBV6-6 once CASSYSGQGISSPLHF
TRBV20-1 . CSASRIANYGYTF
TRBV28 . CASSTQGASSYEQYF
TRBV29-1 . CSVVTGTSASNEQFF
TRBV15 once CATSRDGGQYYEQYF
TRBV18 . CASSPNLGVSNQPQHF
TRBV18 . CASSPGTSGLGTDTQYF
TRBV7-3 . CASSFNGRNAIQETQYF
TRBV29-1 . CSAVTGGGQPQHF